These T cell receptor beta chains were read from a single sample in a study of blood T cell repertoires in COVID-19. Profiling relied on immunoSEQ multiplex PCR, and the TCRdb table lists in-frame clones only, not all of them. The data contain roughly 230,000 clones, roughly 85% of them singletons. The sequencing input was PBMCs or T cells enriched from blood (not recorded which). Receptors were obtained from a woman aged 45 to 65 who had been exposed to COVID-19. Both conserved end residues are part of each CDR3. D genes are given only for firm matches. Some rows have no size entry. The others give once, few or many, or a class for an expanded clone.

j_call d_call cdr3_length v_call clone_size cdr3_aa cdr3_nt
TRBJ2-5 TRBD2 15 TRBV5-1 NA CASSLDGLALETQYF TGCGCCAGCAGCTTGGATGGACTAGCTCTGGAGACCCAGTACTTC
TRBJ1-3 NA 15 TRBV27 NA CASSPRGVIGNTIYF TGTGCCAGCAGTCCCCGGGGGGTCATAGGAAACACCATATATTTT
TRBJ2-2 NA 16 TRBV5-1 NA CASSPEEVGNTGELFF TGCGCCAGCAGCCCCGAGGAGGTGGGGAACACCGGGGAGCTGTTTTTT
TRBJ2-5 NA 13 TRBV18 NA CASSPGLQETQYF TGTGCCAGCTCACCAGGACTCCAAGAGACCCAGTACTTC
TRBJ2-7 TRBD1 13 TRBV25-1 NA CASRDRGSYEQYF TGTGCCAGCAGGGACAGGGGTTCCTACGAGCAGTACTTC
TRBJ2-3 TRBD2 15 TRBV5-1 NA CASRLPSGTTDTQYF TGCGCCAGCAGACTTCCTAGCGGTACTACAGATACGCAGTATTTT
TRBJ1-3 TRBD1 15 TRBV7-2 NA CASSLQGISGNTIYF TGTGCCAGCAGCCTACAGGGGATCTCTGGAAACACCATATATTTT
TRBJ1-3 NA 14 TRBV11-2 NA CASTTLGDGNTIYF TGTGCCAGCACCACACTCGGGGATGGAAACACCATATATTTT
TRBJ2-2 NA 13 TRBV7-9 NA CASSFGETGELFF TGTGCCAGCAGCTTTGGGGAGACCGGGGAGCTGTTTTTT
TRBJ1-5 TRBD1 15 TRBV24-1 NA CATSDPGTGDQPQHF TGTGCCACCAGTGATCCTGGGACAGGGGATCAGCCCCAGCATTTT
TRBJ2-7 NA 14 TRBV29-1 NA CSIVGGRSSYEQYF TGCAGCATCGTCGGAGGGCGGAGCTCCTACGAGCAGTACTTC
TRBJ1-1 NA 12 TRBV7-8 NA CASSLVGHKAFF TGTGCCAGCAGCTTAGTTGGGCACAAAGCTTTCTTT
TRBJ2-7 TRBD1 14 TRBV7-8 NA CASSQDRGDGEQYF TGTGCCAGCAGCCAGGACAGGGGGGATGGGGAGCAGTACTTC
TRBJ1-6 TRBD1 15 TRBV7-9 few CASSLEGTGYSPLHF TGTGCCAGCAGCTTAGAAGGGACAGGGTATTCACCCCTCCACTTT
TRBJ1-2 NA 15 TRBV10-3 NA CAISEGQGLYYGYTF TGTGCCATCAGTGAGGGGCAGGGGTTGTACTATGGCTACACCTTC
TRBJ2-7 NA 14 TRBV7-9 NA CASSRDGQSYEQYF TGTGCCAGCAGCCGGGACGGACAGTCCTACGAGCAGTACTTC
TRBJ1-3 NA 16 TRBV19 NA CASSILGGDSGNTIYF TGTGCCAGTAGTATACTCGGCGGCGACTCTGGAAACACCATATATTTT
TRBJ1-2 NA 15 TRBV6-5 NA CASSQAPTSYYGYTF TGTGCCAGCAGTCAGGCTCCCACCTCCTACTATGGCTACACCTTC
TRBJ1-2 TRBD1 14 TRBV9 many CASNPGTGIYGYTF TGTGCCAGCAACCCCGGGACAGGGATCTATGGCTACACCTTC
TRBJ1-5 NA 13 TRBV2 NA CASSGTLNQPQHF TGTGCCAGTTCCGGGACACTCAATCAGCCCCAGCATTTT
TRBJ2-3 NA 18 TRBV5-8 once CASSLGSTRTFSTDTQYF TGTGCCAGCAGCTTGGGGTCGACAAGAACATTTAGCACAGATACGCAGTATTTT
TRBJ2-1 TRBD2 16 TRBV6-4 NA CASSEAAGDSRDEQFF TGTGCCAGCAGTGAAGCAGCGGGGGACTCCAGGGATGAGCAGTTCTTC
TRBJ1-4 NA 15 TRBV7-3 NA CASSPCPREDEKLFF TGTGCCAGCAGCCCCTGCCCGAGGGAGGATGAAAAACTGTTTTTT
TRBJ2-3 NA 13 TRBV4-3 NA CASSHRVGDTQYF TGCGCCAGCAGCCACAGGGTCGGCGATACGCAGTATTTT
TRBJ2-3 NA 14 TRBV7-2 NA CASSLGGVADTQYF TGTGCCAGCAGCTTAGGTGGAGTAGCAGATACGCAGTATTTT
TRBJ2-1 TRBD2 15 TRBV6-5 NA CASKQAGGVRNEQFF TGTGCCAGCAAACAAGCGGGGGGGGTTAGGAATGAGCAGTTCTTC
TRBJ2-5 TRBD2 16 TRBV20-1 NA CSASYELAGGLETQYF TGCAGTGCTAGTTATGAGCTAGCGGGGGGGCTGGAGACCCAGTACTTC
TRBJ1-4 TRBD1 15 TRBV2 NA CASSVGDRRGEKLFF TGTGCCAGCAGTGTCGGGGACAGGAGAGGGGAAAAACTGTTTTTT
TRBJ1-1 NA 13 TRBV2 NA CASRGSLNTEAFF TGTGCCAGCAGAGGGAGTTTGAACACTGAAGCTTTCTTT
TRBJ1-1 NA 12 TRBV24-1 NA CATSDPDTEAFF TGTGCCACCAGTGACCCGGACACTGAAGCTTTCTTT
TRBJ2-7 TRBD2 12 TRBV6-2/TRBV6-3 NA CASSRDGGEQYF TGTGCCAGCAGTCGGGACGGGGGGGAGCAGTACTTC
TRBJ1-1 NA 15 TRBV7-8 once CASSLVVHGNTEAFF TGTGCCAGCAGCTTAGTGGTCCACGGGAACACTGAAGCTTTCTTT
TRBJ2-7 NA 16 TRBV27 NA CASSLGGAQSFYEQYF TGTGCCAGCAGTCTAGGTGGGGCGCAGAGCTTCTACGAGCAGTACTTC
TRBJ2-1 TRBD1 14 TRBV7-2 NA CASSLKQGEREQFF TGTGCCAGCAGCTTAAAACAGGGGGAACGTGAGCAGTTCTTC
TRBJ1-5 NA 13 TRBV12-3/TRBV12-4 NA CARRGGSNQPQHF TGTGCCCGACGAGGGGGTAGCAATCAGCCCCAGCATTTT
TRBJ2-1 TRBD1 15 TRBV10-2 once CASSASGGFYNEQFF TGCGCCAGCAGTGCATCAGGGGGCTTCTACAATGAGCAGTTCTTC
TRBJ1-1 NA 11 TRBV12-3/TRBV12-4 NA CASSFRQKAFF TGTGCCAGCAGCTTCCGACAGAAAGCTTTCTTT
TRBJ2-2 NA 16 TRBV5-1 NA CASSSLPADTTGELFF TGCGCCAGCAGTTCCCTTCCCGCTGACACCACCGGGGAGCTGTTTTTT
TRBJ2-7 NA 12 TRBV27 NA CASSEQGYEQYF TGTGCCAGCAGTGAACAGGGCTACGAGCAGTACTTC
TRBJ1-2 NA 13 TRBV28 NA CASSLNPGYGYTF TGTGCCAGCAGTTTAAATCCAGGGTATGGCTACACCTTC
TRBJ1-1 NA 13 TRBV28 NA CASSLSREAEAFF TGTGCCAGCAGTTTATCGAGGGAGGCGGAAGCTTTCTTT
TRBJ1-2 NA 16 TRBV18 NA CASSPGLIGSDYGYTF TGTGCCAGCTCACCCGGATTGATTGGAAGCGACTATGGCTACACCTTC
TRBJ1-5 NA 13 TRBV18 NA CASSPGQAEPQHF TGTGCCAGCTCACCAGGGCAGGCTGAGCCCCAGCATTTT
TRBJ2-7 NA 12 TRBV12-3/TRBV12-4 NA CASSFRVYEQYF TGTGCCAGCAGTTTCCGCGTTTACGAGCAGTACTTC
TRBJ1-1 NA 16 TRBV13 NA CASSLSPFSGHAEAFF TGTGCCAGCAGCTTATCCCCCTTTTCGGGACACGCTGAAGCTTTCTTT
TRBJ2-3 NA 16 TRBV19 NA CASSIDEGGLSDTQYF TGTGCCAGTAGTATAGATGAGGGGGGGCTCTCAGATACGCAGTATTTT
TRBJ1-2 TRBD1 15 TRBV4-2 NA CASSQTGTGYYGYTF TGTGCCAGCAGCCAAACAGGGACAGGGTACTATGGCTACACCTTC
TRBJ2-2 NA 15 TRBV5-1 once CASSPIEGGTGELFF TGCGCCAGCAGCCCCATCGAAGGGGGCACCGGGGAGCTGTTTTTT
TRBJ1-1 TRBD1 13 TRBV5-1 NA CASSGGTGWRAFF TGCGCCAGCAGCGGTGGGACAGGGTGGAGAGCTTTCTTT
TRBJ1-4 NA 13 TRBV29-1 NA CSAFSGSGEKLFF TGCAGCGCTTTTTCAGGGTCTGGTGAAAAACTGTTTTTT
TRBJ2-1 TRBD2 16 TRBV24-1 NA CATSDNRGGDRNEQFF TGTGCCACCAGTGATAACCGGGGGGGCGATCGGAATGAGCAGTTCTTC
TRBJ1-3 NA 16 TRBV13 NA CASSTQTVPSGNTIYF TGTGCCAGCAGCACCCAGACAGTCCCCTCTGGAAACACCATATATTTT
TRBJ2-3 TRBD2 16 TRBV18 NA CASSPRLAGSTDTQYF TGTGCCAGCTCACCGAGACTAGCGGGGTCGACAGATACGCAGTATTTT
TRBJ2-1 NA 13 TRBV11-2 NA CASSLGRSNEQFF TGTGCCAGCAGCTTAGGCAGATCCAATGAGCAGTTCTTC
TRBJ1-1 NA 13 TRBV28 NA CASSLIRTDEAFF TGTGCCAGCAGTTTAATTCGGACAGATGAAGCTTTCTTT
TRBJ2-3 NA 13 TRBV18 NA CASSPSDYDTQYF TGTGCCAGCTCACCTTCCGACTATGATACGCAGTATTTT